The present T cell receptor (beta chain) was sequenced within a study of control samples from healthy donors and cancer patients. The repertoire was sequenced with immunoSEQ multiplex PCR; TCRdb's copy has only in-frame clones and lacks some. This sample has about 120,000 clones, with around 87% found just once. The CDR3 consists of 15 residues. V was pared by 0 bases and J by 3 bases, with 12 bases between. The germline CDR1 and CDR2 sequences are LGHDT and YNNKEL (reference sequence). The sequencing input was blood. The chain links TRBV3-1 (or the pseudogene TRBV3-2) to TRBJ2-7; the D gene could be TRBD1 or TRBD2 (6 bases each). The sequence derives from a man between 35 and 55 years old in good health. The CDR3 bases are TGTGCCAGCAGCCAAGACCCACAGGGAGGCTACGAGCAGTACTTC. Residues: CASSQDPQGGYEQYF.